Listed below are T cell receptor beta chains from one sample, sequenced in a study of T cell repertoires in cytomegalovirus infection. TCRdb re-called the reads through MiXCR, storing one row per CDR3 protein. Found here are 250,000 to 300,000 distinct CDR3 sequences, about 20% of them singletons; the top ten hold roughly 20%. No antigens are known for them. Specimen: cultured PBMCs, collected from culture after CMV antigen stimulation. These receptors all come from a human donor in good health (CMV status not recorded). Some clones in this sample may be carry-over from other donors' samples. Both conserved end residues are part of each CDR3. The D gene is left open where the match is weak. Not all rows give a size; the values are once, few, many and, for expanded clones, a class.

v_gene	j_gene	d_gene	abundance	CDR3nt	CDR3aa
TRBV2	TRBJ1-4	.	.	TGTGCCAGCAGTGCCCCCAGGAATGAAAAACTGTTTTTT	CASSAPRNEKLFF
TRBV7-8	TRBJ2-2	TRBD2	many	TGTGCCAGCAGTTTTAGGACTAGCGGGAGAAAGGTGGAGCTGTTTTTT	CASSFRTSGRKVELFF
TRBV9	TRBJ2-7	TRBD2	.	TGTGCCAGCAGCGCCCAACTAGCGGGAGCCACTTCCTACGAGCAGTACTTC	CASSAQLAGATSYEQYF
TRBV29-1	TRBJ2-1	TRBD2	.	TGCAGCGTTGAAGGCTCAGATGCGGTTAGCGGGAGATCTGGCTCCTACAATGAGCAGTTCTTC	CSVEGSDAVSGRSGSYNEQFF
TRBV30	TRBJ2-4	TRBD1	.	TGTGCCTGGCTAAGGACAGGGCACGCCATTCAGTACTTC	CAWLRTGHAIQYF
TRBV29-1	TRBJ1-3	.	.	TGCAGCGGAACGAGCTCTGGAAACACCATATATTTT	CSGTSSGNTIYF
TRBV29-1	TRBJ1-1	.	few	TGCAGCGTTGAAGATCGGGAAACTGAAGCTTTCTTT	CSVEDRETEAFF
TRBV12-3/TRBV12-4	TRBJ2-3	.	few	TGTGCCAGCAGTTTTCAGTTACTCACGCAGTATTTT	CASSFQLLTQYF
TRBV4-3	TRBJ1-1	.	.	TGCGCCAGCAGCCAAAGAATACTGAACACTGAAGCTTTCTTT	CASSQRILNTEAFF
TRBV7-9	TRBJ2-3	TRBD2	.	TGTGCCAGCAGCTTACTGGCGGGAGTGCAGTATTTT	CASSLLAGVQYF
TRBV20-1	TRBJ2-1	.	.	TGCAGTGCTAGAGAGGACTCGGCCTCCTACAATGAGCAGTTCTTC	CSAREDSASYNEQFF
TRBV10-1	TRBJ1-4	TRBD1	once	TGCGCCAGCAGCCCCGGACAGGGAGAAAAACTGTTTTTT	CASSPGQGEKLFF
TRBV15	TRBJ1-1	.	many	TGTGCCACCTCAAAGCCCATGAACACTGAAGCTTTCTTT	CATSKPMNTEAFF
TRBV7-9	TRBJ1-2	.	many	TGTGCTACTGGACAGTCTAATGGCTACACCTTC	CATGQSNGYTF
TRBV25-1	TRBJ1-3	TRBD1	few	TGTGCCAGCAGTGAATACCCCGGACAGGGAAGCTCTGGAAACACCATATATTTT	CASSEYPGQGSSGNTIYF
TRBV12-3/TRBV12-4	TRBJ1-4	.	few	TGTGCCAGCAGGGAATGGCCGGGTGAAAAACTGTTTTTT	CASREWPGEKLFF
TRBV12-3/TRBV12-4	TRBJ1-5	.	.	TGTGCCAGCAGTTTAATCGGAGGCGGCGGCAATCAGCCCCAGCATTTT	CASSLIGGGGNQPQHF
TRBV4-2	TRBJ1-2	.	.	TGTGCCAGCAGCCAAGATCGGCGGACAGAGAGCTACACCTTC	CASSQDRRTESYTF
TRBV7-2	TRBJ1-2	.	many	TGTGCCAGCGGGGTTGGGAGGGGCGGGGGCTACACCTTC	CASGVGRGGGYTF
TRBV12-3/TRBV12-4	TRBJ1-2	.	.	TGTGCCAGCAGTTCAAGACGACCGCTCTATGGCTACACCTTC	CASSSRRPLYGYTF
TRBV9	TRBJ1-2	TRBD1	.	TGTGCCAGCAGCACCCGTGCCCCGGGACAGGGCAGGACTTGGTATGGCTACACCTTC	CASSTRAPGQGRTWYGYTF
TRBV7-8	TRBJ2-3	.	many	TGTGCCAGCAGCTTAGCCCCCCTTAATCCAGATACGCAGTATTTT	CASSLAPLNPDTQYF
TRBV20-1	TRBJ2-1	.	few	TGCAGTGCTCGAGGGAGGAGGGGGCCGGGTATTGAGCAGTTCTTC	CSARGRRGPGIEQFF
TRBV12-3/TRBV12-4	TRBJ1-6	.	.	TGTGCCAGCACTTGGGACCGTTCAAATTCACCCCTCCACTTT	CASTWDRSNSPLHF
TRBV4-3	TRBJ2-7	.	.	TGCGCCAGCAGCCAAGCCAAGTCCGAGCAGTACTTC	CASSQAKSEQYF
TRBV12-3/TRBV12-4	TRBJ1-1	.	many	TGTGCCAGCAGTTTACAGGCAGGGTTCGGTGAAGCTTTCTTT	CASSLQAGFGEAFF
TRBV5-1	TRBJ2-2	.	.	TGCGCCAGCAGCTTGGTTGGCCAGTGGTCGTCGGGGGACACCGGGGAGCTGTTTTTT	CASSLVGQWSSGDTGELFF
TRBV29-1	TRBJ2-1	TRBD2	.	TGCAGCGTGCCTGAGGGGACTAGCGGGAGGCGGAGCTCCTACAATGAGCAGTTCTTC	CSVPEGTSGRRSSYNEQFF
TRBV28	TRBJ1-2	.	few	TGTGCCAGCAGTCCCGCGGACAAGTATGGCTACACCTTC	CASSPADKYGYTF
TRBV7-2	TRBJ2-5	.	many	TGTGCCAGCAGCTTAGTTCCTAGTCGCTACCAAGAGACCCAGTACTTC	CASSLVPSRYQETQYF
TRBV7-6	TRBJ2-1	.	.	TGTGCCAGCAGCTCAAACGCCCGGGGCGGAGGGAACAATGAGCAGTTCTTC	CASSSNARGGGNNEQFF
TRBV29-1	TRBJ1-1	.	few	TGCAGCGGCCAGGGAGGCATGAACACTGAAGCTTTCTTT	CSGQGGMNTEAFF
TRBV12-3/TRBV12-4	TRBJ1-1	.	.	TGTGCCAGCAGCGACCGGTTGGGGCAAGGCACTGAAGCTTTCTTT	CASSDRLGQGTEAFF
TRBV5-4	TRBJ2-1	TRBD2	.	TGTGCCAGCAGCTTGACCCTAGCGGGAGCGATAACCTACAATGAGCAGTTCTTC	CASSLTLAGAITYNEQFF
TRBV7-2	TRBJ2-5	.	many	TGTGCCAGCAGCCCGGACATACTGAGGGAGACCCAGTACTTC	CASSPDILRETQYF
TRBV7-2	TRBJ1-5	.	.	TGTGCCAGCAGCTTAACGGGGCCTCGGCAGCCCCCGCATTTT	CASSLTGPRQPPHF
TRBV20-1	TRBJ1-2	.	.	TGCAGTGCTTTTACCGGGAACTATGGCTACACCTTC	CSAFTGNYGYTF